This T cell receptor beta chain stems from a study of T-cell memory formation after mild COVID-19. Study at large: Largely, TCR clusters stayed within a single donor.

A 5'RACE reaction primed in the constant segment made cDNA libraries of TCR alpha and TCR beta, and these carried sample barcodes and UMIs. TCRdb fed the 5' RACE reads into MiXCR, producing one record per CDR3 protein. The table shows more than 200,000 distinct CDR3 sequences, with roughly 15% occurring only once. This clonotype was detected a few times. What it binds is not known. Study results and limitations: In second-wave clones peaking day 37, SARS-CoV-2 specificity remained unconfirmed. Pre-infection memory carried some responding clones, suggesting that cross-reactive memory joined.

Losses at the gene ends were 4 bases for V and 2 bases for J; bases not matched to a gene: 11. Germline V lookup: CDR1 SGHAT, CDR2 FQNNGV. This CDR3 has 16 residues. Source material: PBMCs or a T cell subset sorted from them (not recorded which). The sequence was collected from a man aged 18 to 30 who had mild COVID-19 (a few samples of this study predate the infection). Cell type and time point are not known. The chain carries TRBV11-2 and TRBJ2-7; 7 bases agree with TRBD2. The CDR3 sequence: CASSSLTGGGAYEQYF. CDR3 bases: TGTGCCAGCAGCTCGCTGACTGGGGGGGGTGCCTACGAGCAGTACTTC.